The source of this TCR beta chain is a study of blood T cell repertoires in COVID-19. The table lists this clone with a count of one. The CDR3 runs 17 residues. V gave up 2 bases and J gave up 0 bases; unmatched junction bases: 8. Germline CDR1 SGHKS, CDR2 YYEKEE (reference sequence). Assay used: immunoSEQ multiplex PCR; TCRdb lists only in-frame clones, some missing. The data hold more than 250,000 clones, with approximately 84% observed a single time. This TCR derives from a human donor in a cohort sampled during active COVID-19. The V and J genes are TRBV5-5 and TRBJ1-1, with 9 nucleotides matching TRBD1. Sequenced: peripheral blood. The CDR3 nucleotides read TGTGCCAGCAGCTTCCTGGACAGGGGAAACATGAACACTGAAGCTTTCTTT. Its protein is CASSFLDRGNMNTEAFF.